The 9 T cell receptor beta chains given below trace back to one sample, sequenced in a study of a mutant IDH1 vaccine in newly diagnosed glioma. The time point denotes: week 5, during vaccination. Every vaccination contained 300 ug of the mutant IDH1 20-mer peptide and was paired with topical imiquimod. Their antigens remain unidentified. The table came from immunoSEQ multiplex PCR; TCRdb's copy has only in-frame clones and leaves some out. The table has about 51,000 clones, about 77% seen once. The starting material was PBMCs, obtained from a glioma patient whose treatment included an IDH1 peptide vaccine. The receptor source for this set is a woman in her thirties or forties with glioma.

J is TRBJ2-7 and V is TRBV7-3, with 7 positions matching TRBD2. V lost 1 base and J lost 8; bases outside the gene matches: 14. This CDR3 is 16 amino acids long. Germline CDR1 SGHTA, CDR2 FQGTGA. DNA of the CDR3: TGTGCCAGCAGCTTAAATGGAGCGGGGCCCTTCTCCCAGCAGTACTTC. This codes for CASSLNGAGPFSQQYF.

The chain recombines TRBV30 with TRBJ2-7; 8 nucleotides agree with TRBD1. Germline trimming cut 2 bases from V and 6 bases from J; bases unmatched to any gene: 6. CDR1 and CDR2 (germline): GTSNPN, SVGIG (reference sequence). This CDR3 spans 13 amino acids. CDR3 loop: CAWSNRGNGEQYF. The CDR3 region has the DNA TGTGCCTGGAGTAACAGGGGGAATGGCGAGCAGTACTTC.

CDR3 nucleotide sequence: TGTGCCAGCAGTGAGAGGGCCAGGGACACTGAAGCTTTCTTT. It translates to CASSERARDTEAFF. The V and J genes are TRBV6-1 and TRBJ1-1; perhaps TRBD1 as D (5 bases). This CDR3 contains 14 residues. V was trimmed by 3 bases and J by 3 bases, leaving 11 bases between them. From germline, CDR1 is MNHNS and CDR2 SASEGT.

This clone has just one count. The CDR3 DNA sequence: TGCAGTGCTAGAGACCAGGGGGGGCAGTATTTT. This gives the protein CSARDQGGQYF. The rearrangement links TRBV20-1 to TRBJ2-3, with a tentative D call TRBD1 (7 bases). CDR3 length: 11 amino acids. Trimming cost V 0 bases and J 11 bases, with 9 bases left between them. Germline V CDR1 and CDR2: DFQATT, SNEGSKA (reference sequence).

This clone was observed a handful of times. The gene calls are TRBV15 and TRBJ1-5; 8 nucleotides align to TRBD1. J gave up 6 bases and V 0 bases, and 1 base lay outside the gene matches. CDR3 length equals 14 residues. CDR1 and CDR2 from the germline V gene are LNHNV and YYDKDF (reference sequence). CDR3 DNA: TGTGCCACCAGCAGAGACAGGGGGCTTCAGCCCCAGCATTTT. Translating it yields CATSRDRGLQPQHF.

The chain links TRBV18 to TRBJ1-5; D perhaps matches TRBD1 (5 bases). The germline CDR1 and CDR2 sequences are KGHSH and LQKENI. V lost 5 bases and J 1 base, leaving 18 bases between the germline ends. The CDR3 sequence is 17 residues long. CDR3 bases: TGTGCCAGCTCAGCACTGAGTTCCGGGGGAAGCAATCAGCCCCAGCATTTT. Its protein product is CASSALSSGGSNQPQHF.

The rearrangement links TRBV10-3 to TRBJ1-2; 10 bases fit TRBD1. CDR3 length: 15 residues. CDR1 ENHRY and CDR2 SYGVKD come from the germline V gene. The V gene end was trimmed by 10 bases and the J gene end by 10 bases; junction bases not matched to a gene: 18. CDR3 sequence reads: CASRQGARGNRFYTF. The CDR3 coding sequence is TGTGCCAGCCGACAGGGGGCGCGGGGGAATAGGTTCTACACCTTC.

This clone has only one observation. The chain employs TRBV28 and TRBJ1-2; no clear D. Germline lookup yields CDR1 MDHEN and CDR2 SYDVKM. The CDR3 extends over 15 amino acids. V was pared by 6 bases and J by 4 bases, with 18 bases between. The CDR3 region is CASSSALLEGYGYTF. CDR3 nucleotide sequence: TGTGCCAGCAGCTCTGCGCTTCTAGAGGGCTATGGCTACACCTTC.

The rearrangement links TRBV30 to TRBJ2-1; D ambiguous. CDR3 length equals 14 residues. V dropped 2 bases and J dropped 5 bases, with 13 bases sitting between them. Germline lookup yields CDR1 GTSNPN and CDR2 SVGIG (reference sequence). CDR3 coding DNA: TGTGCCTGGAGTTCTTTTTCCGTACACAATGAGCAGTTCTTC. Its protein product is CAWSSFSVHNEQFF.